Below are 10 T cell receptor beta chains sequenced from a single sample in a study of response to subunit inactivated influenza vaccine (dated by TCRdb to 2016 to 2018). Library preparation was by RT-PCR. Sequencing instrument: Illumina HiSeq 2500. Using fastp at Q25 and MiXCR, TCRdb reprocessed the public reads and kept productive beta chains. Merged by CDR3 protein, the rows form single entries marked with the most common genes and DNA. The sample profile shows around 790,000 distinct CDR3 sequences; 20% to 25% of them were found once. The biggest ten clones account for about 9.4% of the sample. The sample consisted of PBMCs from blood, taken 5 days after vaccination. The receptor set was obtained from a man aged 50-60 years who received an inactivated influenza vaccine. Donor details come from another sample of the same person, matched by shared clones.

J is TRBJ1-6 and V is TRBV5-6, with 7 positions matching TRBD1. Germline CDR1 reads SGHDT; CDR2 reads YYEEEE. This CDR3 is 20 amino acids long. V was clipped by 0 bases and J by 0 bases; unmatched bases: 12. CDR3 amino acids: CASSLASSGGLSSYNSPLHF. The CDR3 DNA is TGTGCCAGCAGCTTGGCGAGCTCAGGGGGTCTAAGCTCCTATAATTCACCCCTCCACTTT. Using reference TRBV5-6 and TRBJ1-6 for the parts outside the CDR3, the full variable domain is DAGVTQSPTHLIKTRGQQVTLRCSPKSGHDTVSWYQQALGQGPQFIFQYYEEEERQRGNFPDRFSGHQFPNYSSELNVNALLLGDSALYLCASSLASSGGLSSYNSPLHFGNGTRLTVT.

CDR3 DNA: TGTGCTAGTGACGACCCAGAGGGCACAGATACGCAGTATTTT. Amino acid sequence: CASDDPEGTDTQYF. The chain uses TRBV12-5 and TRBJ2-3; no clear D gene. The CDR3 consists of 14 residues. The V and J ends lost 7 bases and 1 base respectively, with 12 bases between them. CDR1 and CDR2 (germline): LGHNT, FRNRAP.

This CDR3 reads CASSYSGANTEAFF. The CDR3 DNA reads as TGTGCCAGCAGTTACAGCGGGGCGAACACTGAAGCTTTCTTT. The rearrangement uses TRBV6-5 and TRBJ1-1; D is perhaps TRBD1 (5 bases). Germline lookup yields CDR1 MNHEY and CDR2 SVGAGI. Deletions cut 2 bases from V and 1 base from J, with 8 bases between. The CDR3 length is 14 residues.

The chain uses TRBV7-9 and TRBJ2-1, with 9 bases matching TRBD2. The germline V gene has CDR1 SEHNR and CDR2 FQNEAQ (reference sequence). The CDR3 extends over 16 amino acids. J lost 7 bases, V lost 3 bases, and 10 bases had no gene match. The CDR3 bases are TGTGCCAGCAGCTTTTTTGCGGGAGGGCCGAGGAATGAGCAGTTCTTC. This sequence encodes CASSFFAGGPRNEQFF.

This chain uses TRBV7-9 with TRBJ2-7, with D perhaps TRBD1 (7 bases). Germline CDR1 and CDR2: SEHNR and FQNEAQ (reference sequence). CDR3 length equals 14 residues. Trimming pared 4 bases from V and 5 bases from J, leaving 15 bases between. CDR3 residues: CASSSRQGGNEQYF. The CDR3 bases are TGTGCCAGCAGCTCGAGACAGGGAGGCAACGAGCAGTACTTC.

The CDR3 loop is CSAEGRFTYEQYF. In DNA, the CDR3 is TGCAGTGCTGAGGGGCGATTCACCTACGAGCAGTACTTC. J is TRBJ2-7 and V is TRBV20-1, with D possibly being TRBD1 or TRBD2 (5 bases each). Germline CDR1 is DFQATT and CDR2 is SNEGSKA (reference sequence). The length of the CDR3 is 13 residues. V lost 5 bases to trimming and J lost 2 bases, with 13 bases between them.

The chain has TRBV28 and TRBJ2-7, with 10 bases that match TRBD2. V was clipped by 8 bases and J by 0 bases; unmatched bases: 7. Germline CDR1 and CDR2: MDHEN and SYDVKM. CDR3 length: 15 residues. The CDR3 here is CASQTSGLSSYEQYF. CDR3 DNA sequence: TGTGCCAGCCAGACTAGCGGGCTTAGCTCCTACGAGCAGTACTTC.

This clonotype showed up many times. This chain connects TRBV5-1 to TRBJ2-1; TRBD2 agrees at 14 bases. The germline CDR1 and CDR2 sequences are SGHRS and YFSETQ. This CDR3 contains 17 residues. The V gene end was trimmed by 7 bases and the J gene end by 8 bases; junction bases not matched to a gene: 14. CDR3 residues: CASSHGTSGRRTDEQFF. The CDR3 DNA reads TGCGCCAGCTCCCACGGGACTAGCGGGAGAAGGACAGATGAGCAGTTCTTC.

The V gene is TRBV12-3 or TRBV12-4, the J gene TRBJ1-5; 11 bases line up with TRBD1. The CDR3 has 15 amino acids. The J segment lost 4 bases and the V segment lost 5 bases, leaving 4 bases of the junction unmatched. In DNA form, the CDR3 reads TGTGCCAGCAGTCGGGACAGGGGGTTGAATCAGCCCCAGCATTTT. This encodes CASSRDRGLNQPQHF.

This clonotype showed up many times. The chain employs TRBV5-1 and TRBJ2-7; 10 bases match TRBD1. Germline CDR1 SGHRS, CDR2 YFSETQ. V was pared by 2 bases and J by 4 bases, with 3 bases of the junction left unmatched. The CDR3 is 14 residues long. As DNA, the CDR3 is TGCGCCAGCAGCTTCCCGGGACAGGGGTACGAGCAGTACTTC. This codes for CASSFPGQGYEQYF.